The next 13 T cell receptor beta chains were all read from a single sample in a study of blood T cell repertoires in COVID-19. The table came from immunoSEQ multiplex PCR; TCRdb's copy has only in-frame clones and leaves some out. The sample comprises 150,000 to 180,000 clones, over 75% of which are singletons, and approximately 0.6% rests with the top ten. The source material was peripheral blood. These receptors were collected from a man aged 55-75 years with COVID-19, enrolled during active disease.

The V call is TRBV18, the J call TRBJ2-7; TRBD1 matches 10 bases. The CDR3 length is 15 residues. Germline-derived CDR1 and CDR2 are KGHSH and LQKENI. Unmatched junction bases numbered 5, after V lost 3 bases and J lost 3 bases. The CDR3 is CASSPPGQGLYEQYF. Here the CDR3 DNA reads TGTGCCAGCTCACCCCCGGGACAGGGGCTCTACGAGCAGTACTTC.

The chain is built from TRBV27 and TRBJ2-1; D not certain. Trimming left V 7 bases short and J 4 bases short, with 5 bases between. From germline, CDR1 is MNHEY and CDR2 SMNVEV (reference sequence). The CDR3 extends over 11 amino acids. This CDR3 reads CASTGYNEQFF. The CDR3 region has the DNA TGTGCCAGCACCGGGTACAATGAGCAGTTCTTC.

V gene TRBV19 combines with J gene TRBJ1-4; TRBD1 matches at 9 bases. Germline V CDR1 and CDR2: LNHDA, SQIVND (reference sequence). The CDR3 length is 14 residues. Trimming cost V 7 bases and J 8 bases; bases outside gene matches: 8. CDR3: CASNSGQGKEKLFF. CDR3 in DNA: TGTGCCAGTAACTCGGGACAGGGAAAGGAAAAACTGTTTTTT.

V is TRBV25-1 and J is TRBJ1-5; maybe TRBD1 (6 bases). The CDR3 has 14 residues. Trimming left V 2 bases short and J 7 bases short, with 12 bases between. Germline V gene lookup returns CDR1 MGHDK and CDR2 SYGVNS. The DNA of the CDR3 is TGTGCCAGCAGTGAACAGGGGATTAGCCAGCCCCAGCATTTT. Its protein is CASSEQGISQPQHF.

This clone has a handful of counts. V usage is TRBV27 and J usage is TRBJ2-7, with a tentative D call TRBD2 (5 bases). This CDR3 comprises 14 residues. Germline CDR1 MNHEY, CDR2 SMNVEV (reference sequence). V shed 0 bases and J shed 6 bases, with 12 bases lying between them. The CDR3 sequence: CASSLSGDRTEQYF. The CDR3 DNA follows: TGTGCCAGCAGTTTATCCGGGGATAGGACCGAGCAGTACTTC.

The chain employs TRBV7-3 and TRBJ2-1, with 9 bases lining up with TRBD1. V gave up 5 bases and J gave up 8 bases; unmatched junction bases: 4. CDR1 is SGHTA, CDR2 FQGTGA, per germline. The CDR3 has 13 residues. The CDR3 reads CASSRDRVDEQFF. The CDR3 region has the DNA TGTGCCAGCAGCAGGGACAGGGTGGATGAGCAGTTCTTC.

This chain joins TRBV13 and TRBJ2-5, with D perhaps TRBD1 or TRBD2 (5 bases each). V lost 5 bases and J 7 bases, leaving 14 bases between the germline ends. Germline lookup yields CDR1 PRHDT and CDR2 FYEKMQ (reference sequence). The CDR3 sequence is 13 residues long. CDR3 nucleotides: TGTGCCAGCAGCCTAGACAGCCGGGGGACCCAGTACTTC. It translates to CASSLDSRGTQYF.

The V call is TRBV19, the J call TRBJ1-4; D remains ambiguous. The germline gives CDR1 LNHDA, CDR2 SQIVND (reference sequence). The CDR3 loop spans 14 amino acids. V lost 3 bases to trimming and J lost 8 bases, with 13 bases between them. In DNA, the CDR3 is TGTGCCAGTAGTATCAACGTAAGAGGCGAAAAACTGTTTTTT. This translates into CASSINVRGEKLFF.

The rearrangement joins TRBV19 to TRBJ1-5; maybe TRBD1 (5 bases). CDR1 and CDR2 from the germline V gene are LNHDA and SQIVND (reference sequence). CDR3 length: 14 amino acids. V gave up 8 bases and J gave up 0 bases, with 11 bases separating them. CDR3: CASCSGYSNQPQHF. The CDR3 region has the DNA TGTGCCAGTTGTTCAGGGTATAGCAATCAGCCCCAGCATTTT.

This chain connects TRBV2 to TRBJ1-2, with TRBD1 matching over 7 bases. CDR3 length: 14 amino acids. After removal of 6 bases from V and 1 base from J, the junction contained 5 bases not matched to a gene. Germline V gene data show CDR1 as SNHLY and CDR2 as FYNNEI. The CDR3 protein is CASRGTAINYGYTF. As DNA, the CDR3 is TGTGCCAGCAGAGGGACAGCAATTAACTATGGCTACACCTTC.

V is TRBV19 and J is TRBJ1-5; D may be TRBD1 (5 bases). Between the trimmed V and J ends, which lost 5 bases and 4 bases, there was a span of 15 bases. Germline V gene lookup returns CDR1 LNHDA and CDR2 SQIVND (reference sequence). CDR3 length equals 15 residues. CDR3 bases: TGTGCCAGTAGTGTCTCCGGGACTTTTAATCAGCCCCAGCATTTT. Protein sequence: CASSVSGTFNQPQHF.

V is TRBV18 and J is TRBJ2-7; 8 nucleotides agree with TRBD1. V shed 3 bases and J 3 bases; nucleotides not matched to a gene: 13. The CDR3 is made up of 17 amino acids. Germline CDR1 KGHSH, CDR2 LQKENI. In DNA, the CDR3 is TGTGCCAGCTCACCGGTGCAAGGGACAGGATTCTTCTACGAGCAGTACTTC. Its translation is CASSPVQGTGFFYEQYF.

This chain links TRBV28 with TRBJ2-6; D is undetermined. The germline CDR1 and CDR2 sequences are MDHEN and SYDVKM. Trimming stripped 7 bases from V and 10 bases from J, with 17 bases between. The CDR3 is 14 residues long. This CDR3 is CASKPLIVSNVLTF. As DNA, the CDR3 is TGTGCCAGCAAACCACTCATCGTTAGTAACGTCCTGACTTTC.